Shown below are 23 T cell receptor beta chains from a single sample sequenced in a study of T-cell reconstitution after alpha-beta-depleted transplantation in children. Construction of the TCRbeta library involved unique molecular identifiers. TCRdb recomputed calls from the PCR reads with MiXCR, one row per CDR3 protein. The profile shows 150,000 to 250,000 distinct CDR3 sequences, approximately 6.8% of them singletons. The sequencing used PBMCs, collected before TCRalphabeta/CD19-depleted stem cell transplant. These receptors all stem from a girl under three years old with combined immunodeficiency, due to receive a stem cell transplant.

At least ten counts were recorded for this clonotype. V is TRBV27 and J is TRBJ2-1, with 10 bases that match TRBD2. Trimming removed 5 bases from V and 2 bases from J; junction bases left unmatched: 9. The germline CDR1 and CDR2 sequences are MNHEY and SMNVEV (reference sequence). This CDR3 has 17 amino acids. CDR3 DNA: TGTGCCAGCAGTCCTCTTTCAGCGGGGGGGGCCTACAATGAGCAGTTCTTC. The encoded protein is CASSPLSAGGAYNEQFF.

The table lists this clonotype with a few counts. The chain joins TRBV7-9 to TRBJ2-5; 13 nucleotides line up with TRBD2. V was pared by 4 bases and J by 5 bases, with 10 bases of the junction left unmatched. The CDR3 spans 17 residues. Per the germline V gene, CDR1 is SEHNR and CDR2 is FQNEAQ (reference sequence). The CDR3 protein is CASSSSTSGGPSETQYF. In nucleotides, the CDR3 is TGTGCCAGCAGCTCATCGACTAGCGGGGGGCCGTCGGAGACCCAGTACTTC.

This clonotype came up many times. This chain links TRBV14 with TRBJ2-3; a weak D match, TRBD2 (5 bases). V was clipped by 1 base and J by 2 bases, with 13 bases between them. Per the germline V gene, CDR1 is SGHDN and CDR2 is FVKESK. The CDR3 totals 16 residues. This CDR3 is CASSQVNSVVTDTQYF. The CDR3 nucleotides read TGTGCCAGCAGCCAAGTTAATAGCGTTGTCACAGATACGCAGTATTTT.

This clonotype came up many times. This chain connects TRBV11-2 to TRBJ2-5, with D uncertain. This CDR3 is 14 amino acids long. Trimming removed 5 bases from V and 1 base from J, with 11 bases in between. The V gene's germline CDR1 is SGHAT and CDR2 FQNNGV. In DNA form, the CDR3 reads TGTGCCAGCAGCCGCACGATGGGCCAAGAGACCCAGTACTTC. Encoded protein: CASSRTMGQETQYF.

This clonotype has at least ten counts. The chain couples TRBV20-1 to TRBJ2-7; D might be TRBD1 (5 bases). Trimming left V 1 base short and J 9 bases short, with 25 bases between. Germline CDR1 and CDR2: DFQATT and SNEGSKA (reference sequence). The CDR3 is 16 residues long. This CDR3 reads CSARGSTGTGRPGQYF. As DNA, the CDR3 is TGCAGTGCTAGAGGTTCCACAGGTACCGGGCGGCCGGGGCAGTACTTC.

This clonotype was seen many times. The chain uses TRBV3-1 and TRBJ1-3, with D perhaps matching TRBD1 (6 bases). Trimming pared 0 bases from V and 0 bases from J, leaving 15 bases between. Germline V lookup: CDR1 LGHDT, CDR2 YNNKEL (reference sequence). The CDR3 totals 18 residues. The CDR3 DNA is TGTGCCAGCAGCCAAGATTGGAGGGGGGCGAGCTCTGGAAACACCATATATTTT. Protein sequence: CASSQDWRGASSGNTIYF.

This clonotype was picked up a small number of times. The rearrangement joins TRBV7-2 to TRBJ2-3; 10 nucleotides line up with TRBD2. J lost 4 bases, V lost 4 bases, and 5 bases had no gene match. The CDR3 is 15 residues long. Germline V gives CDR1 SGHTA, CDR2 FQGNSA. In DNA, the CDR3 is TGTGCCAGCAGCTCGCAAGCGGGGGGGCCAGATACGCAGTATTTT. This codes for CASSSQAGGPDTQYF.

This clonotype was seen repeatedly, ten times or more. The rearrangement uses TRBV4-1 and TRBJ2-1; 9 bases map to TRBD2. The CDR3 extends over 16 amino acids. V shed 0 bases and J 4 bases; nucleotides not matched to a gene: 4. Germline V gene data show CDR1 as MGHRA and CDR2 as YSYEKL. This CDR3 reads CASSQDRREGYNEQFF. The CDR3 DNA follows: TGCGCCAGCAGCCAAGATCGGCGGGAGGGATACAATGAGCAGTTCTTC.

This clonotype has a count of ten or more. The chain has TRBV20-1 and TRBJ2-6; D uncertain. This CDR3 has 14 amino acids. CDR1 DFQATT and CDR2 SNEGSKA come from the germline V gene (reference sequence). Trimming removed 5 bases at V and 0 bases at J, with 8 bases between. This CDR3 is CSAAQSSGANVLTF. CDR3 in DNA: TGCAGTGCTGCTCAAAGCTCTGGGGCCAACGTCCTGACTTTC.

This clonotype occurred a few times. This sequence joins TRBV7-9 and TRBJ2-1; D may correspond to TRBD1 or TRBD2 (5 bases each). CDR1 and CDR2 (germline): SEHNR, FQNEAQ (reference sequence). The CDR3 runs to 12 residues. Trimming shortened V by 4 bases and J by 10 bases, and 11 bases separated the two germline ends. In DNA, the CDR3 is TGTGCCAGCAGCTATTCCGGGACCGAGCAGTTCTTC. Protein sequence: CASSYSGTEQFF.

The table lists this clonotype with many counts. This sequence joins TRBV4-3 and TRBJ2-1; the D gene is possibly TRBD2 (6 bases). Trimming cost V 1 base and J 4 bases, with 20 bases left between them. The CDR3 covers 18 residues. CDR1 is LGHNA, CDR2 YSLEER, per germline. The CDR3 reads CASSQAPSRAAGYNEQFF. The CDR3 nucleotides are TGCGCCAGCAGCCAAGCCCCCTCCCGGGCAGCGGGTTACAATGAGCAGTTCTTC.

This clonotype was recorded at least ten times. CDR3 protein: CSVDLAGFYEQYF. The CDR3 bases are TGCAGCGTTGATCTAGCGGGGTTCTACGAGCAGTACTTC. The chain has TRBV29-1 and TRBJ2-7; 9 bases are a match to TRBD2. CDR3 length equals 13 residues. The junction had 3 bases not matched to a gene; V was cut back by 3 bases and J by 3 bases. Germline V gene sequence: CDR1 SQVTM, CDR2 ANQGSEA.

This chain connects TRBV30 to TRBJ1-1; TRBD1 might be the D (5 bases). Germline V gene data show CDR1 as GTSNPN and CDR2 as SVGIG (reference sequence). This CDR3 contains 12 residues. V was trimmed by 7 bases and J by 2 bases, leaving 11 bases between them. The CDR3 loop is CASPGGNTEAFF. The DNA of the CDR3 is TGTGCCTCCCCGGGGGGAAACACTGAAGCTTTCTTT. The entire variable domain, with the rest obtained from reference TRBV30 and TRBJ1-1, is as follows: SQTIHQWPATLVQPVGSPLSLECTVEGTSNPNLYWYRQAAGRGLQLLFYSVGIGQISSEVPQNLSASRPQDRQFILSSKKLLLSDSGFYLCASPGGNTEAFFGQGTRLTVV.

This clonotype was counted at least ten times. The chain employs TRBV21-1 and TRBJ2-7; the table's D call TRBD1 went unverified against the DNA. TRBV21-1 is a documented pseudogene. This CDR3 comprises 16 residues. The CDR3 sequence is CASSRYRPFFPYEQYF. The CDR3 nucleotides are TGTGCCAGCAGCAGGTACAGGCCTTTTTTCCCCTACGAGCAGTACTTC.

This clonotype was seen ten or more times. The chain has TRBV4-1 and TRBJ2-5, with D possibly matching TRBD2 (6 bases). Trimming stripped 2 bases from V and 4 bases from J, with 32 bases between. This CDR3 has 21 residues. Germline CDR1 and CDR2: MGHRA and YSYEKL. The CDR3 coding sequence is TGCGCCAGCAGCCAATACCGAACCGGGGAGGACCTAGCGCTCCCGGGAGAGACCCAGTACTTC. It is translated as CASSQYRTGEDLALPGETQYF.

This clonotype was seen many times. This chain joins TRBV5-4 and TRBJ2-7; weak D call: TRBD1 (6 bases). The CDR3 is 15 amino acids. V gave up 5 bases and J gave up 5 bases, with 20 bases separating them. CDR1 SGHNT and CDR2 YYREEE come from the germline V gene (reference sequence). CDR3 sequence reads: CASRKGGQGLDEQYF. CDR3 coding DNA: TGTGCCAGCAGGAAAGGGGGTCAGGGTTTGGACGAGCAGTACTTC.

This clonotype was recorded a few times. The J gene is TRBJ1-6, the V gene TRBV7-9; D remains ambiguous. This CDR3 comprises 13 residues. The germline gives CDR1 SEHNR, CDR2 FQNEAQ (reference sequence). Trimming pared 4 bases from V and 7 bases from J, leaving 8 bases between. The CDR3 region has the DNA TGTGCCAGCAGCTCGGCCTTAAATTCACCCCTCCACTTT. It encodes CASSSALNSPLHF.

This clonotype was seen many times. The CDR3, as DNA: TGTGCCAGCAGCTTAGACCTAGCGGGGGGGTCCTACAATGAGCAGTTCTTC. Its protein is CASSLDLAGGSYNEQFF. This rearrangement joins TRBV7-8 to TRBJ2-1, with 12 bases identical to TRBD2. Germline V gene lookup returns CDR1 SGHVS and CDR2 FQNEAQ. V was pared by 1 base and J by 1 base, with 2 bases of the junction left unmatched. The CDR3 contains 17 residues.

The table lists this clonotype with many counts. V gene TRBV20-1 combines with J gene TRBJ2-3; the match to TRBD2 covers 8 bases. V trimming: 6 bases; J trimming: 2 bases; junction bases outside the gene matches: 4. CDR3 size: 13 residues. Germline lookup yields CDR1 DFQATT and CDR2 SNEGSKA (reference sequence). As DNA, the CDR3 is TGCAGTGCACGGGGGGGAACCACAGATACGCAGTATTTT. It codes for CSARGGTTDTQYF.

This chain uses TRBV5-1 with TRBJ2-1; no reliable D call. V lost 3 bases and J 0 bases, leaving 19 bases between the germline ends. This CDR3 comprises 18 residues. Germline-derived CDR1 and CDR2 are SGHRS and YFSETQ. The chain's CDR3 is CASSYFIRPISSYNEQFF. DNA for the CDR3: TGCGCCAGCAGCTACTTTATAAGGCCCATTAGCTCCTACAATGAGCAGTTCTTC.

This clonotype turned up a few times. J is TRBJ2-7 and V is TRBV5-1, with TRBD1 identical over 7 bases. CDR1 is SGHRS, CDR2 YFSETQ, per germline. The V segment lost 4 bases and the J segment 1 base; nucleotides outside the gene matches: 14. CDR3 size: 17 residues. CDR3: CASSPTTEGAFSYEQYF. CDR3 nucleotide sequence: TGCGCCAGCAGCCCCACTACCGAGGGGGCTTTTTCCTACGAGCAGTACTTC.

Comment on this clonotype: A single base separates this from a much larger clone, so it may be a read error. The chain recombines TRBV7-9 with TRBJ2-7; no reliable D call. Germline values: CDR1 SEHNR, CDR2 FQNEAQ (reference sequence). Trimming shortened V by 5 bases and J by 4 bases, and 15 bases separated the two germline ends. There are 14 residues in the CDR3. The CDR3 nucleotides read TGTGCCAGCAGCCCAGGCTCCCCATGGTACGAGCAGTACTTC. Its protein product is CASSPGSPWYEQYF.

Ten or more counts support this clonotype. The rearrangement uses TRBV24-1 and TRBJ1-1; TRBD1 might be the D (5 bases). CDR1 and CDR2 from the germline V gene are KGHDR and SFDVKD. Trimming stripped 1 base from V and 5 bases from J, with 19 bases between. The CDR3 sequence is 17 residues long. The CDR3 DNA reads as TGTGCCACCAGTGATTTATCCCTAGGGGCAGGGTTGACTGAAGCTTTCTTT. Its translation is CATSDLSLGAGLTEAFF.